The 21 T cell receptor beta chains below all came from one sample that was sequenced in a study of T cell repertoires in cytomegalovirus infection. MiXCR, run by TCRdb on the reads, gives a single entry per CDR3 protein. The sample carries 150,000 or so distinct CDR3 sequences, approximately 30% recorded once. The antigens of these receptors remain unknown. The starting material was CD8+ T cells from cultured PBMCs, obtained from culture after CMV antigen stimulation. The receptors derive from a human donor in good health (CMV status not recorded). Some clones in this sample may be carry-over from other donors' samples.

The V call is TRBV27, the J call TRBJ1-5; D is ambiguous. The ends were cut back, 10 bases at V and 4 bases at J, with 14 bases in the middle. Germline V CDR1 and CDR2: MNHEY, SMNVEV (reference sequence). The CDR3 has 13 amino acids. The CDR3 DNA follows: TGTGCCACATCTGGCAGTTCGAATCAGCCCCAGCATTTT. Translation: CATSGSSNQPQHF.

In its sample, this clonotype was seen once. This chain connects TRBV2 to TRBJ1-6, with unresolved D. CDR1 and CDR2 (germline): SNHLY, FYNNEI. Trimming cost V 2 bases and J 3 bases, with 8 bases left between them. CDR3 length: 15 amino acids. CDR3 in amino acids: CASSESRLYNSPLHF. Here the CDR3 DNA reads TGTGCCAGCAGTGAATCCCGGCTCTATAATTCACCCCTCCACTTT.

The chain has TRBV4-3 and TRBJ1-1; D might be TRBD1 (5 bases). The CDR3 length is 19 residues. Germline V gene data show CDR1 as LGHNA and CDR2 as YSLEER. The V end lost 0 bases, the J end lost 4 bases, and 24 bases lay between the germline ends. The CDR3, as DNA: TGCGCCAGCAGCCAAGATGGGGCCAGGTCCCTCACCATGAGCACTGAAGCTTTCTTT. It codes for CASSQDGARSLTMSTEAFF.

The chain uses TRBV4-1 and TRBJ1-6; D gene uncertain. The CDR3 covers 15 residues. Germline CDR1 is MGHRA and CDR2 is YSYEKL. Trimming shortened V by 0 bases and J by 8 bases, and 11 bases separated the two germline ends. Here the CDR3 DNA reads TGCGCCAGCAGCCAAGAGAGCCACGGGGATTCACCCCTCCACTTT. This sequence encodes CASSQESHGDSPLHF.

There are many counts of this clonotype. The CDR3 loop is CASSQGLGLVSEQYF. CDR3 sequence (DNA): TGCGCCAGCAGCCAAGGCCTGGGCTTGGTGTCCGAGCAGTACTTC. The chain joins TRBV4-1 to TRBJ2-7; D gene ambiguous. There are 15 residues in the CDR3. CDR1 is MGHRA, CDR2 YSYEKL, per germline. Trimming took off 1 base at V and 6 bases at J, with 16 bases between the two ends.

This chain connects TRBV12-3 or TRBV12-4 to TRBJ2-3; 7 bases map to TRBD1. The CDR3 is made up of 18 amino acids. V was clipped by 5 bases and J by 0 bases; unmatched bases: 14. CDR3 amino acids: CASSKPPHDRASTDTQYF. In nucleotides, the CDR3 is TGTGCCAGCAGTAAACCCCCCCACGACAGGGCAAGCACAGATACGCAGTATTTT.

The chain employs TRBV7-9 and TRBJ2-1, with 14 bases lining up with TRBD2. This CDR3 region has 15 residues. From germline, CDR1 is SEHNR and CDR2 FQNEAQ (reference sequence). The V gene end was trimmed by 2 bases and the J gene end by 8 bases; junction bases not matched to a gene: 2. CDR3 sequence (DNA): TGTGCCAGCAGCTTACGACTAGCGGGGGGGGATGAGCAGTTCTTC. Its protein product is CASSLRLAGGDEQFF.

This clonotype was picked up a small number of times. The chain is built from TRBV7-9 and TRBJ1-1; no firm D call. V dropped 5 bases and J dropped 1 base, with 8 bases sitting between them. Looked up from germline, CDR1 is SEHNR and CDR2 is FQNEAQ (reference sequence). This CDR3 has 13 amino acids. The CDR3 nucleotides read TGTGCCAGCAGCACGAACGGGAACACTGAAGCTTTCTTT. Encoded protein: CASSTNGNTEAFF.

The V gene is TRBV6-1, the J gene TRBJ1-5, with D hard to call. Trimming left V 7 bases short and J 8 bases short, with 3 bases between. The CDR3 totals 9 residues. Germline CDR1 and CDR2: MNHNS and SASEGT. CDR3 sequence (DNA): TGTGCCAGCAACGAGCCCCAGCATTTT. Amino acid sequence: CASNEPQHF.

This clonotype was picked up many times. The chain couples TRBV11-1 to TRBJ2-3; D is ambiguous. The CDR3 consists of 13 residues. V was trimmed by 3 bases and J by 3 bases, leaving 7 bases between them. CDR1 is SGHAT and CDR2 is FQDESV in the germline V gene (reference sequence). The CDR3 coding sequence is TGTGCCAGCAGCTTCGGACGGACAGATACGCAGTATTTT. Residues: CASSFGRTDTQYF.

The chain links TRBV19 to TRBJ2-1; the D gene could be TRBD1 or TRBD2 (5 bases each). This CDR3 is built from 15 residues. The germline gives CDR1 LNHDA, CDR2 SQIVND (reference sequence). V lost 2 bases to trimming and J lost 5 bases, with 13 bases between them. The CDR3 nucleotides read TGTGCCAGTAGTATAAGCCCCCGGGGACACAATGAGCAGTTCTTC. Residues: CASSISPRGHNEQFF.

The gene calls are TRBV10-3 and TRBJ2-7, with 11 bases identical to TRBD2. Germline CDR1 and CDR2: ENHRY and SYGVKD. Trimming cost V 6 bases and J 2 bases; bases outside gene matches: 3. The CDR3 totals 14 residues. This chain's CDR3 is CAIRGLAVPYEQYF. In DNA, the CDR3 is TGTGCCATCAGGGGACTAGCGGTTCCCTACGAGCAGTACTTC.

The sample holds one count of this clonotype. The gene calls are TRBV12-3 or TRBV12-4 and TRBJ2-7; 9 bases map to TRBD1. J gave up 1 base and V 7 bases, and 8 bases lay outside the gene matches. The CDR3 consists of 15 residues. The CDR3 coding sequence is TGTGCCAGCACAAAAAGACAGGGGGGTTCCTACGAGCAGTACTTC. Encoded protein: CASTKRQGGSYEQYF.

This clonotype was counted a single time. V and J are TRBV27 and TRBJ1-2; TRBD1 is a possible D gene (5 bases). V dropped 5 bases and J dropped 2 bases, with 9 bases sitting between them. Germline values: CDR1 MNHEY, CDR2 SMNVEV (reference sequence). The CDR3 is made up of 13 amino acids. The CDR3 sequence is CASSPRENYGYTF. The CDR3 DNA is TGTGCCAGCAGTCCCAGGGAGAACTATGGCTACACCTTC.

In its sample, this clonotype was seen a few times. The rearrangement uses TRBV7-9 and TRBJ2-1; 8 nucleotides align to TRBD2. This CDR3 is 14 amino acids long. The junction had 3 bases not matched to a gene; V was cut back by 8 bases and J by 0 bases. CDR1 and CDR2 from the germline V gene are SEHNR and FQNEAQ (reference sequence). CDR3 sequence: CASGSGGSYNEQFF. As DNA, the CDR3 is TGTGCCAGCGGAAGCGGGGGCTCCTACAATGAGCAGTTCTTC.

This sequence joins TRBV7-6 and TRBJ1-1; 7 bases match TRBD1. Germline lookup yields CDR1 SGHVS and CDR2 FNYEAQ. The CDR3 is 15 residues long. J gave up 5 bases and V 2 bases, and 8 bases lay outside the gene matches. In DNA, the CDR3 is TGTGCCAGCAGCTTACGTGGCAGGGGGACTACTGAAGCTTTCTTT. This codes for CASSLRGRGTTEAFF.

V usage is TRBV12-3 or TRBV12-4 and J usage is TRBJ2-7, with D maybe TRBD1 (6 bases). The CDR3 is 12 amino acids. V was cut by 6 bases and J by 4 bases, with 10 bases left in between. The DNA of the CDR3 is TGTGCCAGCAGGGCACAGGGTTACGAGCAGTACTTC. Translated: CASRAQGYEQYF.

The rearrangement links TRBV27 to TRBJ1-1, with unresolved D. Trimming stripped 0 bases from V and 0 bases from J, with 5 bases between. CDR3 length: 14 residues. Germline lookup yields CDR1 MNHEY and CDR2 SMNVEV (reference sequence). The CDR3 nucleotides are TGTGCCAGCAGTTTATCTTTTATGAACACTGAAGCTTTCTTT. It yields the protein CASSLSFMNTEAFF.

This clonotype was detected many times. The rearrangement joins TRBV7-2 to TRBJ2-7; 9 bases line up with TRBD2. This CDR3 is 16 amino acids long. V lost 6 bases and J lost 4; bases outside the gene matches: 13. Germline values: CDR1 SGHTA, CDR2 FQGNSA. The CDR3 protein is CASSPEGRGGPYEQYF. CDR3 coding DNA: TGTGCCAGCAGTCCTGAGGGGCGGGGGGGCCCATACGAGCAGTACTTC. Full variable domain (rest looked up from reference TRBV7-2 and TRBJ2-7): GAGVSQSPSNKVTEKGKDVELRCDPISGHTALYWYRQSLGQGLEFLIYFQGNSAPDKSGLPSDRFSAERTGGSVSTLTIQRTQQEDSAVYLCASSPEGRGGPYEQYFGPGTRLTVT.

The chain combines TRBV12-3 or TRBV12-4 with TRBJ2-1, with 12 bases fitting TRBD2. V dropped 6 bases and J dropped 10; count of bases not matched to a gene: 7. The CDR3 runs 14 residues. The CDR3 loop is CASRATSGGNEQFF. DNA for the CDR3: TGTGCCAGCAGAGCTACTAGCGGGGGGAACGAGCAGTTCTTC.

This clonotype was observed a few times. CDR3 in amino acids: CSVVPSGAEAFF. The CDR3 DNA sequence: TGCAGCGTAGTCCCGTCGGGGGCTGAAGCTTTCTTT. This chain joins TRBV29-1 and TRBJ1-1; D perhaps matches TRBD1 (5 bases). Germline lookup yields CDR1 SQVTM and CDR2 ANQGSEA. The CDR3 length is 12 residues. V was clipped by 6 bases and J by 6 bases, with 14 bases between them.